The source of this T cell receptor (beta chain) is a study of T-cell memory formation after mild COVID-19. Study outcomes and limitations: Cross-reactive memory appears to have joined, as suggested by some responding clones showing up in pre-infection memory. Among clones contracting day 15 to 85, CD4/CD8 was balanced, whereas later expanders leaned CD4+.

Amplification by 5'RACE using constant-segment primers produced TCR alpha and TCR beta cDNA libraries that carried sample barcodes and UMIs. TCRdb reprocessed the 5' RACE reads with MiXCR, giving one entry per CDR3 protein. The profile shows 400,000 to 500,000 distinct CDR3 sequences, about 19% of them singletons. Trimming pared 4 bases from V and 3 bases from J, leaving 7 bases between. The CDR3 is 13 amino acids. Germline assignment: CDR1 MNHEY and CDR2 SMNVEV (reference sequence). As concerns this clonotype: The antigen is undetermined.

The receptor was derived from an adult woman who had mild COVID-19 (a few samples of this study predate the infection). Cell type and time point are not known. Specimen: PBMCs or a T cell subset sorted from them (not recorded which). The J gene is TRBJ1-5, the V gene TRBV27; D is unresolved. This chain's CDR3 is CASSSAHNQPQHF. The CDR3 DNA sequence: TGTGCCAGCAGTTCGGCACACAATCAGCCCCAGCATTTT.